The sequence of this T cell receptor beta chain was determined in a study of T cells in Graves' hyperthyroidism and ophthalmopathy. V was clipped by 3 bases and J by 3 bases, with 8 bases between them. The CDR3 totals 13 residues. CDR1 MGHDK and CDR2 SYGVNS come from the germline V gene. Note on this clonotype: Its cognate antigen is unknown.

The source material, RNA transcripts, was used to amplify TCR beta CDR3 regions. When the TCR CDR3 underwent first-round RT-PCR, the HTBI primer set was used. Using its own MiXCR run on the multiplex PCR reads, TCRdb lists one record per CDR3 protein. In the table there are 640,000 or so distinct CDR3 sequences, 11% to 15% of which are singletons. Any patient presenting with uncontrolled infection, other autoimmune disease, pregnancy or lactation was left out. For the diagnoses, clinical symptoms, serum thyroxine and TRAb, thyroid ultrasound and orbital computed tomography were used. Points from the study as a whole: Within blood appeared most thyroid clonotypes that had expanded above 0.001. The model made its ophthalmopathy prediction, and onset followed a median about 6 months later.

The chain has TRBV25-1 and TRBJ1-2, with D unclear. This sequence originates from a woman aged 18 to 35 with Graves' ophthalmopathy. What was sequenced was blood. CDR3 region: CASSDPGYYGYTF. CDR3 coding DNA: TGTGCCAGCAGTGATCCCGGGTACTATGGCTACACCTTC.